This passage covers 25 T cell receptor beta chains from one sample sequenced in a study of CD8+CD57+ T cells in acquired aplastic anemia. Profiling that covered TCR beta VDJ and CDR3 relied on genomic DNA as its template. TCRdb processed the reads anew with MiXCR; each CDR3 protein has one entry. The profile shows around 33,000 distinct CDR3 sequences, 75% to 85% of them singletons. The sequencing input was sorted CD4+, CD8+, or CD8+CD57+ T cells (not recorded which) from PBMCs. These receptors were collected from a human donor in good health, serving as a control.

J is TRBJ2-7 and V is TRBV10-3; 8 bases map to TRBD2. CDR1 and CDR2 from the germline V gene are ENHRY and SYGVKD. The CDR3 is 14 residues long. J gave up 5 bases and V 6 bases, and 9 bases lay outside the gene matches. The CDR3 loop reads CAIRGTSGPDEQYF. As DNA, the CDR3 is TGTGCCATCAGGGGAACTAGCGGCCCAGACGAGCAGTACTTC.

The gene calls are TRBV29-1 and TRBJ1-2, with D unresolved. The V gene's germline CDR1 is SQVTM and CDR2 ANQGSEA. Trimming removed 1 base from V and 4 bases from J, with 4 bases in between. This CDR3 has 11 residues. CDR3 sequence (DNA): TGCAGCGTTGAAGTTGCCTATGGCTACACCTTC. Translation: CSVEVAYGYTF.

The chain carries TRBV20-1 and TRBJ2-5; D gene unclear. The CDR3 has 14 residues. Per the germline V gene, CDR1 is DFQATT and CDR2 is SNEGSKA (reference sequence). Between the trimmed V and J ends, which lost 0 bases and 5 bases, there was a span of 13 bases. The chain's CDR3 is CSARDKLLGETQYF. The CDR3 DNA sequence: TGCAGTGCTAGAGATAAGCTCCTCGGGGAGACCCAGTACTTC.

This chain connects TRBV20-1 to TRBJ2-7; TRBD1 or TRBD2 may be the D gene (6 bases each). Between the trimmed V and J ends, which lost 3 bases and 6 bases, there was a span of 12 bases. CDR1 and CDR2 (germline): DFQATT, SNEGSKA (reference sequence). The CDR3 sequence is 12 residues long. The CDR3 DNA reads TGCAGTGCTAGGAAGGGGGGTCTCGAGCAGTACGTC. It yields the protein CSARKGGLEQYV.

Concerning this clonotype: At one boundary the junction diverges from the germline segment, which might be a read error. V gene TRBV10-3 combines with J gene TRBJ2-7, with TRBD1 matching 8 bases. CDR1 is ENHRY, CDR2 SYGVKD, per germline. This CDR3 has 15 residues. This CDR3 reads CASSEGAGGYYEQYF. Written as DNA, the CDR3 is TGTGCCAGCAGTGAAGGGGCAGGGGGCTATTACGAGCAGTACTTC.

The V gene is TRBV20-1, the J gene TRBJ1-4; no reliable D call. Germline CDR1 and CDR2: DFQATT and SNEGSKA (reference sequence). CDR3 length: 16 residues. Trimming pared 6 bases from V and 10 bases from J, leaving 27 bases between. CDR3 protein: CSASPSGGFEGGKLFF. The CDR3 bases are TGCAGTGCCTCCCCCTCCGGTGGCTTCGAAGGTGGAAAACTGTTTTTT.

This clonotype is labeled as medium-sized. The chain combines TRBV4-3 with TRBJ2-2, with 9 bases identical to TRBD1. Germline loops: CDR1 LGHNA, CDR2 YSLEER. V dropped 1 base and J dropped 4; count of bases not matched to a gene: 4. The CDR3 sequence is 16 residues long. The CDR3 is CASSQVGQGPTGELFF. CDR3 nucleotide sequence: TGCGCCAGCAGCCAAGTGGGACAGGGTCCCACCGGGGAGCTGTTTTTT.

The V call is TRBV2, the J call TRBJ1-1; D remains ambiguous. This CDR3 has 13 residues. V was pared by 6 bases and J by 1 base, with 9 bases between. Germline CDR1 SNHLY, CDR2 FYNNEI. DNA for the CDR3: TGTGCCAGCAGGGCAGGACGGAACACTGAAGCTTTCTTT. Translating it yields CASRAGRNTEAFF.

This clonotype was seen just once. An end of the junction differs from the germline gene, which may be a read error. V gene TRBV7-2 combines with J gene TRBJ1-4; D is undetermined. The CDR3 covers 18 residues. CDR1 SGHTA and CDR2 FQGNSA come from the germline V gene. CDR3 in DNA: TGTGCCAGCAGCTTATCGATGGGAGGCCAAACAACTAACGAAAAACTGTTTTTT. Its translation: CASSLSMGGQTTNEKLFF.

The chain links TRBV10-3 to TRBJ2-7; D gene ambiguous. V lost 3 bases and J 6 bases, leaving 6 bases between the germline ends. This CDR3 has 11 residues. Per germline, CDR1 ENHRY and CDR2 SYGVKD. The CDR3 is CAISDNVEQYF. Written as DNA, the CDR3 is TGTGCCATCAGTGATAACGTCGAGCAGTACTTC.

The chain couples TRBV7-6 to TRBJ2-7; 10 nucleotides line up with TRBD1. The V and J ends lost 1 base and 3 bases, in that order; junction bases with no gene match: 6. CDR1 and CDR2 from the germline V gene are SGHVS and FNYEAQ. The CDR3 is 16 amino acids. CDR3 region: CASSLGVGQGNYEQYF. CDR3 DNA sequence: TGTGCCAGCAGCTTAGGAGTGGGACAGGGGAACTACGAGCAGTACTTC. Combining the CDR3 with reference TRBV7-6 and TRBJ2-7 gives the whole variable domain GAGVSQSPRYKVTKRGQDVALRCDPISGHVSLYWYRQALGQGPEFLTYFNYEAQQDKSGLPNDRFSAERPEGSISTLTIQRTEQRDSAMYRCASSLGVGQGNYEQYFGPGTRLTVT.

This chain uses TRBV2 with TRBJ1-1; 7 bases fit TRBD1. After removal of 6 bases from V and 0 bases from J, the junction contained 7 bases not matched to a gene. The CDR3 sequence is 15 residues long. Germline CDR1 and CDR2: SNHLY and FYNNEI. The CDR3 DNA is TGTGCCAGCAGAACAGGGGTCCTAATGAACACTGAAGCTTTCTTT. This codes for CASRTGVLMNTEAFF.

The gene calls are TRBV24-1 and TRBJ1-1, with no clear D. Trimming removed 4 bases from V and 7 bases from J, with 6 bases in between. The CDR3 runs to 11 residues. The V gene's germline CDR1 is KGHDR and CDR2 SFDVKD. CDR3 amino acids: CATSDRREAFF. The CDR3 DNA follows: TGTGCCACCAGTGACCGACGTGAAGCTTTCTTT.

The CDR3 coding sequence is TGCAGCGCTGTGGGGCAGTCCATCCCCTACGAGCAGTACTTC. Translating gives CSAVGQSIPYEQYF. V usage is TRBV29-1 and J usage is TRBJ2-7, with D perhaps TRBD1 (5 bases). Per germline, CDR1 SQVTM and CDR2 ANQGSEA. This CDR3 has 14 amino acids. V was clipped by 7 bases and J by 2 bases, with 18 bases between them.

This clonotype was observed once. This chain links TRBV10-3 with TRBJ1-6; weak D call: TRBD1 (5 bases). Per germline, CDR1 ENHRY and CDR2 SYGVKD. V was pared by 4 bases and J by 11 bases, with 12 bases between. This CDR3 has 13 residues. The CDR3 here is CAISADTAAPLHF. The CDR3 DNA reads TGTGCCATCAGTGCGGACACCGCTGCACCCCTCCACTTT.

V is TRBV20-1 and J is TRBJ2-7; unclear D gene. Germline V gives CDR1 DFQATT, CDR2 SNEGSKA (reference sequence). V dropped 0 bases and J dropped 0 bases, with 9 bases sitting between them. CDR3 length equals 14 residues. The CDR3 sequence is CSAREAGSSYEQYF. In nucleotides, the CDR3 is TGCAGTGCTAGAGAGGCAGGCAGCTCCTACGAGCAGTACTTC.

In DNA, the CDR3 is TGCGCCAGCAGTCCCGGGCCAGAGGAGACCCAGTACTTC. Protein sequence: CASSPGPEETQYF. This chain joins TRBV10-1 and TRBJ2-5; D gene uncertain. Between the trimmed V and J ends, which lost 5 bases and 5 bases, there was a span of 12 bases. CDR1 is WNHNN, CDR2 SYGVQD, per germline (reference sequence). This CDR3 is 13 amino acids long.

This chain connects TRBV9 to TRBJ1-2; D is ambiguous. The CDR3 totals 12 residues. The germline V and J ends were trimmed by 7 bases and 1 base, with 8 bases remaining between them. Per the germline V gene, CDR1 is SGDLS and CDR2 is YYNGEE. The CDR3 is CASATDNYGYTF. The CDR3, as DNA: TGTGCCAGCGCGACGGATAACTATGGCTACACCTTC.

This rearrangement joins TRBV25-1 to TRBJ1-1; 7 bases align to TRBD1. The CDR3 totals 17 residues. Looked up from germline, CDR1 is MGHDK and CDR2 is SYGVNS. With V trimmed by 1 base and J by 4 bases, 12 bases remained unmatched. The CDR3 DNA reads TGTGCCAGCAGTGAATCTCCCAAAACAGGGGCAAGCACTGAAGCTTTCTTT. This encodes CASSESPKTGASTEAFF.

This clonotype appeared a few times. The V call is TRBV7-3, the J call TRBJ2-1; possible D gene TRBD2, 6 bases. Germline CDR1 reads SGHTA; CDR2 reads FQGTGA. The CDR3 is made up of 14 amino acids. V dropped 2 bases and J dropped 5 bases, with 10 bases sitting between them. This CDR3 reads CASSLAGLDNEQFF. CDR3 nucleotide sequence: TGTGCCAGCAGCTTAGCGGGGCTCGACAATGAGCAGTTCTTC.

The chain carries TRBV6-1 and TRBJ1-4; no clear D. The CDR3 length is 15 residues. CDR1 and CDR2 from the germline V gene are MNHNS and SASEGT. V was pared by 6 bases and J by 1 base, with 12 bases between. The CDR3 protein is CASSLGTGTNEKLFF. The CDR3 coding sequence is TGTGCCAGCAGCTTAGGAACGGGAACTAATGAAAAACTGTTTTTT.

The rearrangement joins TRBV11-2 to TRBJ2-3; TRBD2 might be the D (5 bases). The V gene lost 5 bases and the J gene lost 2 bases, with 14 bases spanning the gap. The CDR3 contains 15 residues. Germline V CDR1 and CDR2: SGHAT, FQNNGV. The CDR3 nucleotides read TGTGCCAGCAGCCCTCAGAGCGGATACACAGATACGCAGTATTTT. Its translation: CASSPQSGYTDTQYF.

The chain is built from TRBV19 and TRBJ1-4; D is ambiguous. The CDR3 is made up of 14 amino acids. Trimming pared 8 bases from V and 7 bases from J, leaving 17 bases between. Germline CDR1 LNHDA, CDR2 SQIVND (reference sequence). This CDR3 is CASGTTAVVEKLFF. In DNA, the CDR3 is TGTGCCAGTGGTACGACTGCGGTGGTTGAAAAACTGTTTTTT.

This clonotype appeared a single time. At one of its ends the junction is not consistent with the germline gene, which may arise from a read error. The rearrangement uses TRBV7-7 and TRBJ2-5, with 8 bases lining up with TRBD1. There are 14 residues in the CDR3. Germline CDR1 SSHAT, CDR2 FNYEAQ (reference sequence). The DNA of the CDR3 is TGTGCTAGCAGCGCAGGGGGCGAGGGTGAGACCCAGTACTTC. Translated, it gives CASSAGGEGETQYF. The variable domain in full, with the rest retrieved from reference TRBV7-7 and TRBJ2-5, is GAGVSQSPRYKVTKRGQDVTLRCDPISSHATLYWYQQALGQGPEFLTYFNYEAQPDKSGLPSDRFSAERPEGSISTLTIQRTEQRDSAMYRCASSAGGEGETQYFGPGTRLLVL.

Worth noting for this clonotype: Compared with germline, one end of the junction differs, possibly owing to a read error. The rearrangement joins TRBV10-2 to TRBJ2-7; 9 bases are a match to TRBD2. Looked up from germline, CDR1 is WSHSY and CDR2 is SAAADI. The CDR3 runs to 13 residues. The CDR3 region is CASSAVDSGSRTF. Written as DNA, the CDR3 is TGCGCCAGCAGTGCTGTCGATAGCGGGAGTCGTACCTTC.